The rows below give T cell receptor beta chains drawn from one sample of a study of blood T cell repertoires in COVID-19. Data came from immunoSEQ multiplex PCR; TCRdb stores just in-frame clones and leaves some out. Among 150,000 to 200,000 clones listed, around 89% were seen once. The sample consisted of peripheral blood. All receptors come from a man in his sixties with acute or convalescent COVID-19. Both conserved end residues are part of each CDR3. Fields, in order: CDR3 length, J gene, V gene, clone size, D gene, CDR3 DNA, CDR3 protein. A D gene is named only where the DNA matches it firmly. Expanded clones get a size class; other rows say once, few or many, or leave the size out.

13 | TRBJ1-5 | TRBV3-1/TRBV3-2 | - | - | TGTGCCAGCAGCCAAGACGGTCGGCAGCCCCAGCATTTT | CASSQDGRQPQHF
15 | TRBJ2-5 | TRBV3-1/TRBV3-2 | - | TRBD1 | TGTGCCAGCAGCCCAACCGGGACAGGGGGGGAGACCCAGTACTTC | CASSPTGTGGETQYF
12 | TRBJ1-2 | TRBV3-1/TRBV3-2 | - | - | TGTGCCAGCAGCCAGACAGGCCATGGCTACACCTTC | CASSQTGHGYTF
12 | TRBJ2-7 | TRBV14 | once | - | TGTGCCAGCAGCCAGGCCCAGGGGGAGCAGTACTTC | CASSQAQGEQYF
12 | TRBJ1-2 | TRBV10-1 | - | - | TGCGCCAGCGGGAACGGCAGGGTAGGCTACACCTTC | CASGNGRVGYTF
17 | TRBJ1-2 | TRBV5-6 | - | TRBD1 | TGTGCCAGCAGCGGAGGGACAGGAACCTCCCTCACGGATGGCTACACCTTC | CASSGGTGTSLTDGYTF
15 | TRBJ2-1 | TRBV6-5 | once | TRBD2 | TGTGCCAGCAGTACGCGGGGGGGCGGTTACAATGAGCAGTTCTTC | CASSTRGGGYNEQFF
15 | TRBJ2-3 | TRBV24-1 | - | TRBD1 | TGTGCCACCAGTGTTGGAACAGGGGGCACAGATACGCAGTATTTT | CATSVGTGGTDTQYF
16 | TRBJ2-5 | TRBV5-1 | - | - | TGCGCCAGCAGCTTGGGGAGAGGGATATACCAAGAGACCCAGTACTTC | CASSLGRGIYQETQYF
12 | TRBJ1-2 | TRBV7-3 | - | - | TGTGCCAGCAGCTTAAACGGCTATGGCTACACCTTC | CASSLNGYGYTF
17 | TRBJ2-3 | TRBV11-2 | - | - | TGTGCCAGCAGCTCGATCTTGGGCGTTTCTAGCACAGATACGCAGTATTTT | CASSSILGVSSTDTQYF
17 | TRBJ2-3 | TRBV3-1/TRBV3-2 | - | TRBD2 | TGTGCCAGCAGCCCTCGCGGGGGGGGATTTAACACAGATACGCAGTATTTT | CASSPRGGGFNTDTQYF
14 | TRBJ1-5 | TRBV19 | - | TRBD1 | TGTGCCAGTTCTGACAGGGTTAGCAATCAGCCCCAGCATTTT | CASSDRVSNQPQHF
16 | TRBJ2-5 | TRBV18 | - | - | TGTGCCAGCTCACCACCGAGACGGGAGTACCAAGAGACCCAGTACTTC | CASSPPRREYQETQYF
16 | TRBJ1-2 | TRBV21-1 | - | - | TGTGCCAGCAGCCCACCCTGGTACAAAACTAACTATGGCTACACCTTC | CASSPPWYKTNYGYTF
15 | TRBJ1-4 | TRBV4-1 | - | - | TGCGCCAGCAGCCCAGAAAGAGCAACTAATGAAAAACTGTTTTTT | CASSPERATNEKLFF
14 | TRBJ1-1 | TRBV9 | - | TRBD1 | TGTGCCAGCAGTTTTGGACAGGGTGGCACTGAAGCTTTCTTT | CASSFGQGGTEAFF
16 | TRBJ1-2 | TRBV24-1 | - | TRBD1 | TGTGCCACCAGTGATTCCCGTACCGGGACAGCTTATGGCTACACCTTC | CATSDSRTGTAYGYTF
13 | TRBJ1-5 | TRBV5-1 | few | TRBD1 | TGCGCCAGCAGAGGGACAGTAGGACAGCCCCAGCATTTT | CASRGTVGQPQHF
15 | TRBJ2-3 | TRBV5-6 | - | - | TGTGCCAGCAGCTTGGGGTGGACTATCACAGATACGCAGTATTTT | CASSLGWTITDTQYF
15 | TRBJ2-3 | TRBV7-7 | - | TRBD1 | TGTGCCAGCAGCTTGGGACAGGGGAGGGAAGATACGCAGTATTTT | CASSLGQGREDTQYF
16 | TRBJ2-3 | TRBV9 | - | - | TGTGCCAGCAGCCCCCCTAGCGAGAGTAGCACAGATACGCAGTATTTT | CASSPPSESSTDTQYF
14 | TRBJ1-2 | TRBV12-5 | once | TRBD1 | TGTGCTAGTGCAGAGATGACAGGGATCTATGGCTACACCTTC | CASAEMTGIYGYTF
14 | TRBJ1-2 | TRBV3-1/TRBV3-2 | - | - | TGTGCCAGCAGCCAAGAACTACAGGTTTATGGCTACACCTTC | CASSQELQVYGYTF
14 | TRBJ1-3 | TRBV19 | - | - | TGTGCCAGTAGTACGTCAGTCTCTGGAAACACCATATATTTT | CASSTSVSGNTIYF
15 | TRBJ2-1 | TRBV9 | - | - | TGTGCCAGCAGCGTTAGCACCTGGACCTACAATGAGCAGTTCTTC | CASSVSTWTYNEQFF
15 | TRBJ2-2 | TRBV6-6 | - | TRBD1 | TGTGCCAGCCAAACGACAGGGGCGAACACCGGGGAGCTGTTTTTT | CASQTTGANTGELFF
14 | TRBJ2-4 | TRBV11-2 | - | - | TGTGCCAGCAGCTTAGGGGTACAGGGAGACATTCAGTACTTC | CASSLGVQGDIQYF
12 | TRBJ1-2 | TRBV5-1 | - | TRBD1 | TGCGCCAGCAGCCCTGACAGGGCTGGCTACACCTTC | CASSPDRAGYTF
15 | TRBJ1-1 | TRBV13 | - | TRBD1 | TGTGCCAGCAGCGCCGGCGGACAGGGTCACACTGAAGCTTTCTTT | CASSAGGQGHTEAFF
15 | TRBJ2-7 | TRBV9 | - | TRBD1 | TGTGCCAGCAGCCCAGGGACAGGGCAAACCTACGAGCAGTACTTC | CASSPGTGQTYEQYF
16 | TRBJ1-3 | TRBV6-5 | - | - | TGTGCCAGCAGTTACGACGGGACATACTCTGGAAACACCATATATTTT | CASSYDGTYSGNTIYF
15 | TRBJ1-3 | TRBV12-5 | - | - | TGTGCTAGTGGTTTGGAAGGGGGCTCTGGAAACACCATATATTTT | CASGLEGGSGNTIYF
14 | TRBJ2-2 | TRBV6-5 | - | - | TGTGCCAGCAGTTACTCGTCAGGGGCCGGGGAGCTGTTTTTT | CASSYSSGAGELFF
14 | TRBJ1-1 | TRBV5-1 | - | - | TGCGCCAGCAGCTTGGACGGTGTCCGGACTGAAGCTTTCTTT | CASSLDGVRTEAFF
16 | TRBJ1-4 | TRBV5-1 | once | TRBD1 | TGCGCCGGAAGCCGGGACAGGGTTGCAACTAATGAAAAACTGTTTTTT | CAGSRDRVATNEKLFF
11 | TRBJ1-1 | TRBV7-2 | - | TRBD1 | TGTGCCAGCAGTGGGACAGTTGAAGCTTTCTTT | CASSGTVEAFF
13 | TRBJ2-3 | TRBV19 | - | - | TGTGCCAGTAGTATCCTCCAAACTGATACGCAGTATTTT | CASSILQTDTQYF
13 | TRBJ1-6 | TRBV2 | - | TRBD1 | TGTGCCAGCAGGGGACAGGGGGATTCACCCCTCCACTTT | CASRGQGDSPLHF
13 | TRBJ1-2 | TRBV29-1 | - | - | TGCAGCGTTGGACATTTAATCTCCGATGGCTACACCTTC | CSVGHLISDGYTF
15 | TRBJ2-5 | TRBV27 | - | TRBD1 | TGTGCCAGCAGTTTCCAGGGGGCTACCCAAGAGACCCAGTACTTC | CASSFQGATQETQYF
15 | TRBJ1-4 | TRBV5-1 | - | - | TGCGCCAGCAGCCCCGGTGGTGCAACTAATGAAAAACTGTTTTTT | CASSPGGATNEKLFF